This entry concerns a single T cell receptor (beta chain). What it binds is unknown. This entry belongs to a study of post-analysis software for immune sequencing data. cDNA libraries of TCR beta carried unique molecular identifiers. One entry per CDR3 protein results from TCRdb running MiXCR on the PCR reads. The profile shows hundreds of thousands of distinct CDR3 sequences, approximately 50% of them singletons. V trimming: 6 bases; J trimming: 2 bases; junction bases outside the gene matches: 14. CDR3 length equals 18 residues. Germline V gene sequence: CDR1 SGHDN, CDR2 FVKESK. General study findings and limits: Patients used about five TRBV segments, including TRBV5-6, TRBV5-1 and TRBV20-1, more often than controls.

What was sequenced was blood. The chain links TRBV14 to TRBJ2-5; 11 positions agree with TRBD2. The source of this sequence is a girl aged 5 to 17 with multiple sclerosis. The CDR3 loop reads CASRRSFGTSGSQETQYF. The CDR3 coding sequence is TGTGCCAGCAGAAGAAGCTTCGGGACTAGCGGTTCACAAGAGACCCAGTACTTC. The full variable domain, with the rest looked up from reference TRBV14 and TRBJ2-5, is EAGVTQFPSHSVIEKGQTVTLRCDPISGHDNLYWYRRVMGKEIKFLLHFVKESKQDESGMPNNRFLAERTGGTYSTLKVQPAELEDSGVYFCASRRSFGTSGSQETQYFGPGTRLLVL.